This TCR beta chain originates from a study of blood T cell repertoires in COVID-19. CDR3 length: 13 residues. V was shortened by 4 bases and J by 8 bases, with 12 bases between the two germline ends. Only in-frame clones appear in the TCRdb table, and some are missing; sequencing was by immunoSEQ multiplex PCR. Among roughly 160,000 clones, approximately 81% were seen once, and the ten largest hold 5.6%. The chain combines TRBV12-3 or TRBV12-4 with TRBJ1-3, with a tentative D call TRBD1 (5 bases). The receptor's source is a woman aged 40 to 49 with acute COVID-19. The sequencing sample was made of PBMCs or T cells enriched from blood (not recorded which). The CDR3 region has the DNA TGTGCCAGCAGTTCGGGGGGACTTGACACCATATATTTT. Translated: CASSSGGLDTIYF.